This TCR beta chain was sequenced during a study of blood T cell repertoires in COVID-19. Study background: The origin of the acute and convalescent COVID-19 samples was the United States, Italy and Spain.

TCRdb's copy holds only in-frame clones and misses some; the assay was immunoSEQ multiplex PCR. The data contain about 520,000 clones, approximately 85% of them seen just once; the ten biggest clones take up 3.2%. CDR1 and CDR2 from the germline V gene are MDHEN and SYDVKM. J was trimmed by 3 bases and V by 5 bases; bases with no gene match: 6. The CDR3 consists of 14 residues. The receptor's source is a human donor in a cohort sampled during active COVID-19. The sequencing sample was made of peripheral blood. The chain recombines TRBV28 with TRBJ2-5; the match to TRBD1 covers 7 bases. Here the CDR3 DNA reads TGTGCCAGCAGTGGGACAGACGTAAAAGAGACCCAGTACTTC. It yields the protein CASSGTDVKETQYF.